This note documents a single T cell receptor (beta chain) sequence. From germline, CDR1 is LGHNA and CDR2 YSLEER. The CDR3 length is 14 residues. V was trimmed by 0 bases and J by 10 bases, leaving 10 bases between them. One entry per CDR3 protein, called by TCRdb with MiXCR from the RT-PCR reads. The sample contains around 700,000 distinct CDR3 sequences, 13% to 15% of which appear only once. The chain joins TRBV4-3 to TRBJ1-6, with D possibly matching TRBD1 (5 bases). The sequence was collected from a female donor in good health, serving as a healthy control. The sequenced material came from memory CD4+ T cells from blood. CDR3: CASSQEVQGSPLHF. The CDR3 DNA is TGCGCCAGCAGCCAAGAAGTTCAGGGATCACCCCTCCACTTT.